The following is a TCR beta chain sequence with its context. The antigen is unknown. The data belong to a study of shared clonotypes between healthy human individuals. General observations from the study: The naive CD4 repertoires of several donors were compared, and approximately 5.3% of clonotypes were shared.

Trimming left V 3 bases short and J 3 bases short, with 16 bases between. Germline CDR1 is SGHRS and CDR2 is YFSETQ. The CDR3 is made up of 15 amino acids. Original methodology: As immunoSEQ supplied junction-only sequences (without quality scores), filtering differed. The table came from immunoSEQ multiplex PCR; TCRdb's copy has only in-frame clones and leaves some out. V and J calls plus clone size are reproduced from that table; the DNA served to infer D and trimming. This repertoire shows 2 million to 2.5 million clones, 90% to 97% found once; its top ten account for 0.1% to 0.15%. The sequence was obtained from a man aged 18 to 29 in good health. The chain has TRBV5-1 and TRBJ2-7; the D gene could be TRBD1 or TRBD2 (6 bases each). Material: naive CD4+ T cells sorted from blood. Subset specified: CD45RA+ positively selected. The CDR3, as DNA: TGCGCCAGCAGCTCAGGACAGCCCGGGGGCTACGAGCAGTACTTC. Translating it yields CASSSGQPGGYEQYF.